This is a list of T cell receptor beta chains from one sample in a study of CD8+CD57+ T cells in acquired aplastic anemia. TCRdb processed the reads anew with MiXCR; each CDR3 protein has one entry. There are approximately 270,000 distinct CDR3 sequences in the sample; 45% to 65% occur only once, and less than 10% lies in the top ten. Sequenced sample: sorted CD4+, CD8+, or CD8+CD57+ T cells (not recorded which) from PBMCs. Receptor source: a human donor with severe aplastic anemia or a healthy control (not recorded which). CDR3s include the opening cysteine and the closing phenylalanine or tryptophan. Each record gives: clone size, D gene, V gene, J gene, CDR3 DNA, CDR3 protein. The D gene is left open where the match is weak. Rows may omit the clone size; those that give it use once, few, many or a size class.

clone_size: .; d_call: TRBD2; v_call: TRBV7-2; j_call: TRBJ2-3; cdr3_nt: TGTGCCAGCAGCGTAGCGGGAGGGTATTGGGATACGCAGTATTTT; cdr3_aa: CASSVAGGYWDTQYF
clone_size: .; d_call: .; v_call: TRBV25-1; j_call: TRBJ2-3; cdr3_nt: TGTGCCAGCAGTGGCAGAGGGGCCACAGATACGCAGTATTTT; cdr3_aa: CASSGRGATDTQYF
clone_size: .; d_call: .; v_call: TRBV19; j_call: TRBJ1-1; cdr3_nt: TGTGCCAGTAGTTTAGCCGGGACGGCGAACACTGAAGCTTTCTTT; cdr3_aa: CASSLAGTANTEAFF
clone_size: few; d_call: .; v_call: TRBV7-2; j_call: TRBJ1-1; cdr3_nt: TGTGCCAGCAGCTTACGGGAACATAAGAACACTGAAGCTTTCTTT; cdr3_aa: CASSLREHKNTEAFF
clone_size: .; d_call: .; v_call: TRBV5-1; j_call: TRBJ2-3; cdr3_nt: TGCGCCAGCAGCTTGGGGGGGCCCGGCACAGATACGCAGTATTTT; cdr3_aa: CASSLGGPGTDTQYF
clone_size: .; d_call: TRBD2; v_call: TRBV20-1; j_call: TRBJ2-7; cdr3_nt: TGCAGTGCTAGAACCCATAGCGGGAAGTGGTACGAGCAGTACTTC; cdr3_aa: CSARTHSGKWYEQYF
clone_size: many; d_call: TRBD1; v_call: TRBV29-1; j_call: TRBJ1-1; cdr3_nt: TGCAGCGCTAGAGGGGGCCCAGGGACTGAAGCTTTCTTT; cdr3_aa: CSARGGPGTEAFF
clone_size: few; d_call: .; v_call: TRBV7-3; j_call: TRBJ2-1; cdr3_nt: TGTGCCAGCGGCTTCTCCTACAATGAGCAGTTCTTC; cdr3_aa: CASGFSYNEQFF
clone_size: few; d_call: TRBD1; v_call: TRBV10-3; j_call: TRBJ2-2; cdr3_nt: TGTGCCGTTGACAGGGGGGACACCGGGGAGCTGTTTTTT; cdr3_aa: CAVDRGDTGELFF
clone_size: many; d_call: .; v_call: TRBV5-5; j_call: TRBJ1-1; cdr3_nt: TGTGCCAGCAGCTTCAGATTCGTCGACCAGAACACTGAAGCTTTCTTT; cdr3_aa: CASSFRFVDQNTEAFF
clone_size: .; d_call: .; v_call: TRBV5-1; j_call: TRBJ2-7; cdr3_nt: TGCGCCAGCAGCTTGGAAATGGTCAGATATTCCTACGAGCAGTACTTC; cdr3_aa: CASSLEMVRYSYEQYF
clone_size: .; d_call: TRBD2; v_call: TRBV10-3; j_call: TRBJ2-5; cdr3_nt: TGTGCCATCAGTGAGCGACGGACTAGCGGGGGGGCGAGGGGTCGGGAGACCCAGTACTTC; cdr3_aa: CAISERRTSGGARGRETQYF
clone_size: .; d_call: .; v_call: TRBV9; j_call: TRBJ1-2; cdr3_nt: TGTGCCAGCTCACCCGGTTTAACAGGGTTAGCCCCGAACTATGGCTACACCTTC; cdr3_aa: CASSPGLTGLAPNYGYTF
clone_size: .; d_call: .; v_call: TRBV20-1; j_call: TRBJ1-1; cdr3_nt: TGCAGTGCTAGAGTCCCGGGGCTTGGGATGAACACTGAAGCTTTCTTT; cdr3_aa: CSARVPGLGMNTEAFF
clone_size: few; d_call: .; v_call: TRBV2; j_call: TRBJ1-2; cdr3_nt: TGTGCCAGCAGTGATGAGGCACATCGGGGCTATGGCTACACCTTC; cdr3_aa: CASSDEAHRGYGYTF
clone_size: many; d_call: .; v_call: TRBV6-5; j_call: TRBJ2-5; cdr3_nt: TGTGCCAGCAGTCGACAGGTCCAAGAGACCCAGTACTTC; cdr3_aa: CASSRQVQETQYF
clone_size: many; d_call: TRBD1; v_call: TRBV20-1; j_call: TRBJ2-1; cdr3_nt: TGCAGTGCCGACAGGGGGTTTCAGGACAATGAGCAGTTCTTC; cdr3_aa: CSADRGFQDNEQFF
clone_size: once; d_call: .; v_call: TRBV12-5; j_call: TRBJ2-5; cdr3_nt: TGTGCTAGTGGCGAGAGACTAGCAGGGGTGGAGACCCAGTACTTC; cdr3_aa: CASGERLAGVETQYF
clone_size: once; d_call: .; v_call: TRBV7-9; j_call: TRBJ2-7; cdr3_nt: TGTGCCAGCAGCTTAGACGGCGAGTACGAGCAGTACTTC; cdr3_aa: CASSLDGEYEQYF
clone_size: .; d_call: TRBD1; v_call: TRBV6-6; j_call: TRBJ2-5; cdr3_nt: TGTGCCAGCAGTTGGACAGGGGGAGGGACCCAGTACTTC; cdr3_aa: CASSWTGGGTQYF